This T cell receptor beta chain was sequenced during a study of spatial heterogeneity in lung cancer. The J segment lost 5 bases and the V segment lost 5 bases, leaving 8 bases of the junction unmatched. The CDR3 covers 15 residues. The germline gives CDR1 LNHDA, CDR2 SQIVND (reference sequence). Details on this clonotype: Its specificity is not known.

Whole-study findings and limits: Tumor mutation counts were tracked by expanded intratumoral alpha and beta TCR counts. Beta chains had 13% to 15% coverage of tumor T cells, and alpha chains had roughly 7%.

Every TCR cDNA molecule bore its own unique molecular identifier. From the 5' RACE reads, TCRdb called clonotypes with MiXCR, one entry per CDR3 protein. This sample has over 15,000 distinct CDR3 sequences, with 5.5% to 8% found just once. Time point: sample taken at primary tumor resection. The donor group consisted of under 90 patients who had untreated, early-stage non-small cell lung cancer. Unsorted tumor, nontumor lung tissue or cryopreserved PBMC supplied the whole RNA. J is TRBJ2-3 and V is TRBV19, with TRBD1 matching 9 bases. The receptor comes from a female donor with early-stage non-small cell lung cancer. The sequences come from lung tumor tissue, collected at surgery. The CDR3 DNA follows: TGTGCCAGTAGTTACGGGACAGGGTTTAGAGATACGCAGTATTTT. Its translation is CASSYGTGFRDTQYF.